These 28 T cell receptor beta chains came from one sample sequenced in a study of technical replicates of blood from a handful of donors. Sequenced by immunoSEQ multiplex PCR; TCRdb stores in-frame clones only, minus some. The profile covers fewer than 90,000 clones, with about 90% appearing a single time and 0.42% taken by the ten largest. Sequencing was performed on T cells isolated from PBMCs. The receptor set was obtained from a human donor in good health.

The chain uses TRBV28 and TRBJ2-3, with 10 bases fitting TRBD2. V shed 5 bases and J 4 bases; nucleotides not matched to a gene: 3. Germline V gives CDR1 MDHEN, CDR2 SYDVKM. CDR3 length: 14 residues. In nucleotides, the CDR3 is TGTGCCAGCAGTACCCTAGCGGGAGCAGATACGCAGTATTTT. It yields the protein CASSTLAGADTQYF.

This clone has a handful of counts. The chain carries TRBV19 and TRBJ2-7; 11 bases agree with TRBD1. V was pared by 5 bases and J by 6 bases, with 3 bases of the junction left unmatched. CDR1 is LNHDA, CDR2 SQIVND, per germline (reference sequence). CDR3 size: 13 residues. CDR3: CASSPGTGGEQYF. CDR3 coding DNA: TGTGCCAGTAGTCCGGGGACAGGGGGCGAGCAGTACTTC.

This chain joins TRBV11-3 and TRBJ2-3; TRBD2 matches at 10 bases. CDR1 and CDR2 (germline): SGHNT, YENEEA. The CDR3 totals 15 residues. V was clipped by 2 bases and J by 6 bases; unmatched bases: 5. CDR3: CASSLSGRATDTQYF. Written as DNA, the CDR3 is TGTGCCAGCAGCTTAAGCGGGAGGGCCACGGATACGCAGTATTTT.

The chain has TRBV2 and TRBJ2-7; 10 bases line up with TRBD1. The CDR3 extends over 12 amino acids. CDR1 is SNHLY, CDR2 FYNNEI, per germline. V shed 8 bases and J 2 bases; nucleotides not matched to a gene: 0. The CDR3 protein is CASGQGAYEQYF. Here the CDR3 DNA reads TGTGCCAGCGGACAGGGGGCCTACGAGCAGTACTTC.

This chain uses TRBV5-1 with TRBJ2-7; 7 nucleotides agree with TRBD1. From germline, CDR1 is SGHRS and CDR2 YFSETQ. The CDR3 runs 15 residues. V gave up 4 bases and J gave up 4 bases; unmatched junction bases: 11. DNA of the CDR3: TGCGCCAGCAGCCCGTGGGGACAGCAACTTTACGAGCAGTACTTC. Residues: CASSPWGQQLYEQYF.

The chain recombines TRBV2 with TRBJ2-5; the match to TRBD2 covers 12 bases. Trimming removed 2 bases from V and 5 bases from J; junction bases left unmatched: 3. Per the germline V gene, CDR1 is SNHLY and CDR2 is FYNNEI. The CDR3 sequence is 15 residues long. The CDR3 protein is CASSEYTSGRETQYF. The DNA of the CDR3 is TGTGCCAGCAGTGAATATACTAGCGGGAGGGAGACCCAGTACTTC.

The chain recombines TRBV28 with TRBJ1-5, with TRBD1 identical over 7 bases. This CDR3 region has 15 residues. J gave up 4 bases and V 3 bases, and 6 bases lay outside the gene matches. Per the germline V gene, CDR1 is MDHEN and CDR2 is SYDVKM. The chain's CDR3 is CASSLRTGDNQPQHF. The CDR3 DNA reads as TGTGCCAGCAGTTTGAGGACAGGCGATAATCAGCCCCAGCATTTT.

The V and J genes are TRBV7-2 and TRBJ2-7, with 7 nucleotides matching TRBD1. J lost 6 bases, V lost 4 bases, and 0 bases had no gene match. The V gene's germline CDR1 is SGHTA and CDR2 FQGNSA. This CDR3 is 11 amino acids long. Here the CDR3 DNA reads TGTGCCAGCAGCTGGACAGGCGAGCAGTACTTC. It is translated as CASSWTGEQYF.

This clone has only one observation. The chain links TRBV2 to TRBJ2-7, with TRBD1 matching over 9 bases. The CDR3 extends over 12 amino acids. Germline V gene sequence: CDR1 SNHLY, CDR2 FYNNEI. V trimming: 7 bases; J trimming: 6 bases; junction bases outside the gene matches: 4. The CDR3 DNA follows: TGTGCCAGCATGGGACAGGGCGCCGAGCAGTACTTC. Translated: CASMGQGAEQYF.

The rearrangement links TRBV4-2 to TRBJ2-7; no firm D call. The CDR3 has 11 amino acids. Between the trimmed V and J ends, which lost 8 bases and 2 bases, there was a span of 7 bases. The V gene's germline CDR1 is LGHNA and CDR2 YNFKEQ. CDR3 nucleotide sequence: TGTGCCAGCGGGCAGGCCTACGAGCAGTACTTC. Protein: CASGQAYEQYF.

The genes are TRBV4-1 and TRBJ1-1; 7 bases map to TRBD1. CDR1 and CDR2 from the germline V gene are MGHRA and YSYEKL. This CDR3 contains 15 residues. The trim removed 1 base at V and 3 bases at J, leaving 5 bases unmatched. The CDR3 loop is CASSQVGQGDTEAFF. CDR3 nucleotide sequence: TGCGCCAGCAGCCAAGTGGGGCAGGGGGACACTGAAGCTTTCTTT.

The J gene is TRBJ2-5, the V gene TRBV5-1; 7 bases agree with TRBD1. This CDR3 comprises 14 residues. The germline V gene encodes CDR1 SGHRS and CDR2 YFSETQ. V dropped 7 bases and J dropped 2; count of bases not matched to a gene: 8. The CDR3 DNA reads as TGCGCCAGCTCAGGGGGTTTCGGACAAGAGACCCAGTACTTC. It codes for CASSGGFGQETQYF. The full variable domain, its missing parts supplied by reference TRBV5-1 and TRBJ2-5, is KAGVTQTPRYLIKTRGQQVTLSCSPISGHRSVSWYQQTPGQGLQFLFEYFSETQRNKGNFPGRFSGRQFSNSRSEMNVSTLELGDSALYLCASSGGFGQETQYFGPGTRLLVL.

This chain uses TRBV18 with TRBJ1-2, with TRBD1 identical over 11 bases. The CDR3 runs 13 residues. With 3 bases clipped from V and 8 bases from J, the junction kept 2 bases outside the gene matches. From germline, CDR1 is KGHSH and CDR2 LQKENI. CDR3 protein: CASSPGQGEGYTF. The CDR3 nucleotides read TGTGCCAGCTCACCGGGACAGGGGGAAGGCTACACCTTC.

The rearrangement links TRBV4-2 to TRBJ1-5; D perhaps matches TRBD1 (5 bases). Trimming took off 2 bases at V and 6 bases at J, with 14 bases between the two ends. Germline V lookup: CDR1 LGHNA, CDR2 YNFKEQ. The CDR3 contains 15 residues. As DNA, the CDR3 is TGTGCCAGCAGCCAATCGGGGGACCTTTTTCAGCCCCAGCATTTT. Protein: CASSQSGDLFQPQHF.

CDR3 loop: CASSLGGSNTEAFF. As DNA, the CDR3 is TGTGCCAGCAGCTTAGGAGGGAGTAACACTGAAGCTTTCTTT. J is TRBJ1-1 and V is TRBV11-3, with no clear D. The germline gives CDR1 SGHNT, CDR2 YENEEA. Trimming took 1 base from V and 2 from J, leaving 8 bases between them. The CDR3 runs 14 residues.

The rearrangement joins TRBV6-1 to TRBJ2-3; 7 bases are shared with TRBD2. This CDR3 has 15 amino acids. V lost 6 bases and J lost 4; bases outside the gene matches: 10. Germline CDR1 MNHNS, CDR2 SASEGT. This CDR3 is CASSLLVLAADTQYF. The CDR3 nucleotides are TGTGCCAGCAGCTTACTGGTTCTAGCGGCAGATACGCAGTATTTT.

This chain links TRBV11-3 with TRBJ1-1; 8 bases fit TRBD1. J was trimmed by 0 bases and V by 5 bases; bases with no gene match: 14. The CDR3 extends over 18 amino acids. Germline-derived CDR1 and CDR2 are SGHNT and YENEEA. CDR3 nucleotide sequence: TGTGCCAGCAGCGCAAACGCGGGGGCAGGGGGCATGAACACTGAAGCTTTCTTT. Protein sequence: CASSANAGAGGMNTEAFF.

The chain recombines TRBV18 with TRBJ2-7; TRBD1 might be the D (5 bases). The V and J ends lost 2 bases and 6 bases respectively, with 11 bases between them. The CDR3 is made up of 13 amino acids. Germline CDR1 reads KGHSH; CDR2 reads LQKENI. CDR3 residues: CASSPASGFEQYF. The DNA of the CDR3 is TGTGCCAGCTCACCAGCTTCAGGGTTCGAGCAGTACTTC.

The CDR3 region is CANRAPGQGPEAFF. In nucleotides, the CDR3 is TGTGCCAACCGCGCGCCGGGACAGGGACCTGAAGCTTTCTTT. This sequence joins TRBV6-1 and TRBJ1-1; 9 bases match TRBD1. CDR3 length: 14 residues. Losses at the gene ends were 10 bases for V and 6 bases for J; bases not matched to a gene: 12. CDR1 and CDR2 from the germline V gene are MNHNS and SASEGT.

The chain joins TRBV7-8 to TRBJ1-4, with TRBD1 matching over 12 bases. The germline CDR1 and CDR2 sequences are SGHVS and FQNEAQ. V dropped 5 bases and J dropped 8; count of bases not matched to a gene: 12. The CDR3 extends over 17 amino acids. CDR3 sequence reads: CASSHPGQGAGQEKLFF. The CDR3 bases are TGTGCCAGCAGCCACCCGGGACAGGGGGCCGGACAAGAAAAACTGTTTTTT.

The chain recombines TRBV27 with TRBJ2-3, with D perhaps TRBD2 (6 bases). V lost 8 bases, J lost 1 base, and 13 bases lay in between. CDR1 is MNHEY, CDR2 SMNVEV, per germline (reference sequence). The CDR3 is made up of 14 amino acids. CDR3 region: CASQKLARTDTQYF. The DNA of the CDR3 is TGTGCCAGCCAGAAACTAGCACGCACAGATACGCAGTATTTT.

A few counts support this clone. The chain employs TRBV14 and TRBJ1-5; perhaps TRBD1 as D (6 bases). The CDR3 is 14 amino acids. Trimming shortened V by 5 bases and J by 0 bases, and 8 bases separated the two germline ends. CDR1 and CDR2 (germline): SGHDN, FVKESK. CDR3 residues: CASSRGYSNQPQHF. The CDR3 bases are TGTGCCAGCAGCAGGGGGTATAGCAATCAGCCCCAGCATTTT. The variable domain in full, with the rest retrieved from reference TRBV14 and TRBJ1-5, is EAGVTQFPSHSVIEKGQTVTLRCDPISGHDNLYWYRRVMGKEIKFLLHFVKESKQDESGMPNNRFLAERTGGTYSTLKVQPAELEDSGVYFCASSRGYSNQPQHFGDGTRLSIL.

The J gene is TRBJ2-2, the V gene TRBV4-3; 7 positions match TRBD2. This CDR3 contains 19 residues. V shed 0 bases, J shed 5 bases, and the junction held 15 bases outside the gene matches. CDR1 is LGHNA and CDR2 is YSLEER in the germline V gene. The CDR3 loop reads CASSQDWFEGGPWTGELFF. Written as DNA, the CDR3 is TGCGCCAGCAGCCAAGATTGGTTCGAGGGAGGGCCATGGACCGGGGAGCTGTTTTTT.

The chain has TRBV25-1 and TRBJ1-2; tentative D call: TRBD1 (6 bases). Germline V gives CDR1 MGHDK, CDR2 SYGVNS. The CDR3 length is 16 residues. V was trimmed by 8 bases and J by 5 bases, leaving 24 bases between them. This CDR3 is CASSYGTIHRIYGYTF. The CDR3, as DNA: TGTGCCAGCTCCTACGGGACAATCCACCGAATATATGGCTACACCTTC.

This clone was seen a single time. This chain uses TRBV11-2 with TRBJ1-1, with TRBD1 matching 9 bases. Germline values: CDR1 SGHAT, CDR2 FQNNGV. The CDR3 is made up of 14 amino acids. Unmatched junction bases numbered 3, after V lost 4 bases and J lost 3 bases. The CDR3 is CASSSDRGYTEAFF. The CDR3 DNA follows: TGTGCCAGCAGCTCGGACAGGGGATACACTGAAGCTTTCTTT.

V gene TRBV29-1 combines with J gene TRBJ1-2; D remains unclear. There are 12 residues in the CDR3. Looked up from germline, CDR1 is SQVTM and CDR2 is ANQGSEA. Between the trimmed V and J ends, which lost 5 bases and 4 bases, there was a span of 11 bases. CDR3 coding DNA: TGCAGCGTTTTCGAGGGAGTCTATGGCTACACCTTC. Protein product: CSVFEGVYGYTF.

The V and J genes are TRBV7-3 and TRBJ2-2; the D gene is possibly TRBD1 (5 bases). Germline CDR1 reads SGHTA; CDR2 reads FQGTGA. Trimming took off 5 bases at V and 2 bases at J, with 9 bases between the two ends. The CDR3 consists of 14 residues. In DNA, the CDR3 is TGTGCCAGCAGCGGCCAGGGTAACACCGGGGAGCTGTTTTTT. As protein: CASSGQGNTGELFF.

The chain is built from TRBV11-3 and TRBJ2-7, with D unresolved. Germline CDR1 is SGHNT and CDR2 is YENEEA. This CDR3 is 12 amino acids long. V dropped 3 bases and J dropped 3 bases, with 6 bases sitting between them. CDR3 region: CASSLTGYEQYF. As DNA, the CDR3 is TGTGCCAGCAGCTTGACTGGCTACGAGCAGTACTTC.